This TCR beta chain was identified in a study of siplizumab effects on memory and regulatory T cells. Points on this clone: The target antigen is unknown.

Overall study findings and caveats: Sequences below about 10^-5 frequency were poorly captured, and few alloreactive clones mapped to unstimulated subsets. Naive T cells apparently outstripped memory cells in diversity and seemed major alloresponse contributors.

The length of the CDR3 is 14 residues. V lost 8 bases and J lost 6, with 16 bases in between. Germline CDR1 and CDR2: SGHAT and FQNNGV. Some clones are missing from TCRdb's copy, which holds only in-frame ones; the method was immunoSEQ multiplex PCR. This table holds some 100,000 clones, over 90% found once. The receptor comes from a human donor in good health. Specimen: non-Treg CD4+ T cells sorted from blood. The rearrangement uses TRBV11-2 and TRBJ1-4, with D possibly TRBD1 on 5 matching bases. The CDR3: CASGPGQRYEKLFF. The CDR3 nucleotides are TGTGCCAGCGGCCCGGGGCAGCGTTATGAAAAACTGTTTTTT.